The source of this T cell receptor (beta chain) is a study of T cell responses to AZD1222 COVID-19 vaccine (TCRdb year 2021). The study in broad terms: TCR sequencing covered some 240 trial participants: 200 to 220 given two doses of AZD1222 and around 26 given two doses of MenACWY control vaccine. Trial participants were enrolled by age into subgroups of 18-55, 56-69 and 70-plus years, and around 150, 28 and 57 TCR-sequenced participants, respectively, were included in these subgroups. General findings and caveats noted by the study authors: Because no samples from the day 14 peak response were available, repertoires could be characterized only after the peak T cell response. Participants were mostly white British and included more females than males, and it was suggested by the authors that clonal diversity may have been underestimated. The vaccine-associated CD4 TCRs covered the entire spike protein, and the dominant responses fell in regions 160-218 and 743-854. A significant rise in spike-specific TCR breadth and depth was observed after two AZD1222 doses relative to day 0 and relative to MenACWY recipients. The 56-69-year group was small, and its depth increase did not reach significance, likely because of low power. Reportedly, close to half of the unique spike-specific TCRs recognized epitopes lying outside the regions that are mutated in the B.1.351 and B.1.1.7 variants. Conclusions about previously exposed vaccinees were limited because only five to seven AZD1222 recipients were SARS-CoV-2 seropositive at baseline.

The time point label for this specimen denotes: about 28 days (+/-7) after the second vaccine dose. AZD1222 recipients whose second dose came at about 4 weeks and those whose second dose came at about 12 weeks were combined into one group, since spike-specific TCR depth and breadth did not differ between the two schedules. Vaccinee samples were obtained from the UK trials COV001 and COV002, which included a single-blind randomized controlled phase 2/3 trial of AZD1222 (ChAdOx1 nCoV-19) in healthy adults. For TCRbeta chain sequencing, PBMC samples from trial participants were taken at day 0 and at day 28 after the second dose. The CDR3 regions of human TCRbeta chains were analyzed by immunosequencing. The authors' analysis ran thus. TCRs in the repertoires were compared against a reference library of SARS-CoV-2-specific TCRs that had been generated with the MIRA antigen-specificity platform. Breadth meant the fraction of unique TCRs that were SARS-CoV-2-associated, whereas depth meant the fraction of total T cells that were SARS-CoV-2-associated. Each spike-specific TCR was assigned to its reactive spike region and to a CD4 or CD8 class using the MIRA data. Log10-transformed breadth and depth values were compared by one-way ANOVA with Sidak's multiple comparisons tests. In its TCRdb copy, this immuneACCESS table keeps in-frame sequences only and misses some clones. Where compared with another copy, unresolved V genes explain less than half of these, and the others have no known cause. Clone size and the V and J calls come from that table; the DNA yielded D and trimming. In this sample the table shows about 140,000 clones, about 90% of which occur a single time. The ten largest clonotypes hold more than 3% of the sample.

This clone has more than one count but fewer than ten. Its target antigen remains unknown. No much larger clone exists at a distance of one base, and base qualities are not known. This clonotype was obtained from an adult who received the AZD1222 COVID-19 vaccine. The starting material was peripheral blood, obtained 28 days after the second AZD1222 dose.

The nucleotide sequence reads as follows: TGTGCCAGCAGCCCGCCCCGACAGGGTAGCAATCAGCCCCAGCATTTT. Protein translation: CASSPPRQGSNQPQHF. The V gene is TRBV28 and the J gene is TRBJ1-5; the junction holds 7 bases that match TRBD1. Based on the germline V gene, the CDR1 and CDR2 sequences are MDHEN and SYDVKM. Here V drops 6 bases and J drops 0 bases, and the junction holds 8 bases not matched to any gene. Taken from cysteine to phenylalanine, the CDR3 has 16 residues. The only DNA kept is the CDR3, 48 bases in frame from the first base.